This T cell receptor beta chain was retrieved from a study of regulatory T cells in long-lasting Graves disease. Investigators prepared the TCR beta libraries by applying iRepertoire HTBI primers and Arm-PCR of CDR3 regions. TCRdb redid the calling of the multiplex PCR reads with MiXCR, one entry per CDR3 protein. There are more than 300,000 distinct CDR3 sequences in the sample; less than 30% occur only once, and about 29% lies in the top ten. The study, taken as a whole, reports: Thyroid tissue was not studied; only peripheral blood was. Sharing of public clonotypes was greater in persistent patients (more than 2,500) than in new patients (around 1,000).

Regarding this clonotype: No antigen is known for it.

Time point denoted: persistent/refractory GD, antithyroid drugs over 5 years with positive TRAb. Making the TCR library involved RNA that had been extracted from PBMCs. All patients originated from an endocrinology department located in Xi'an, China. A blood draw put about 9.9 milliliters of peripheral blood into EDTA tubes. The CDR3 is made up of 13 amino acids. The V gene's germline CDR1 is SGHRS and CDR2 YFSETQ. Between the trimmed V and J ends, which lost 4 bases and 8 bases, there was a span of 15 bases. The chain couples TRBV5-1 to TRBJ1-1; D ambiguous. The source is a woman aged 40 to 49 with Graves disease. The sequences come from peripheral blood mononuclear cells (PBMCs), collected when the disease was refractory, from a patient treated with antithyroid drugs. The DNA for the CDR3 is TGCGCCAGCAGCCCCGGGCCCGTGAGGGAAGCTTTCTTT. Protein: CASSPGPVREAFF.